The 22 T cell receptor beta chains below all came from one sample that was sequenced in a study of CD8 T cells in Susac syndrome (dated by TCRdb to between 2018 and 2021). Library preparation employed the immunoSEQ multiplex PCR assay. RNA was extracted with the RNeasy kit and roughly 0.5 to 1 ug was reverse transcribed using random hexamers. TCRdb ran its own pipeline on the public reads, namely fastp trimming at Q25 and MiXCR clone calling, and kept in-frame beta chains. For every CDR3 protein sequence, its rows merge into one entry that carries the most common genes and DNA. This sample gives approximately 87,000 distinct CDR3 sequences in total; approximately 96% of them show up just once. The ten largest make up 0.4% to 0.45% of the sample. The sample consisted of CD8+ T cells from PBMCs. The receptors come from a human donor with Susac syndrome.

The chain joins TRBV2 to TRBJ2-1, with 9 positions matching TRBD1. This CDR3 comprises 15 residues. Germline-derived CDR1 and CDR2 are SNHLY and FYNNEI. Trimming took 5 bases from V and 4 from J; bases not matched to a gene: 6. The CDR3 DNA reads TGTGCCAGCAGTCCGGACAGGGGAGGGTACAATGAGCAGTTCTTC. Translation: CASSPDRGGYNEQFF.

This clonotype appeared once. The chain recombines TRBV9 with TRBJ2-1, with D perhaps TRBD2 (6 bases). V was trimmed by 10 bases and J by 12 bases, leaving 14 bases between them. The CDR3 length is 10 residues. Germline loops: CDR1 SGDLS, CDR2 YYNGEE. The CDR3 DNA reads TGTGCCTCGGGGGATAGGCGGCAGTTCTTC. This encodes CASGDRRQFF.

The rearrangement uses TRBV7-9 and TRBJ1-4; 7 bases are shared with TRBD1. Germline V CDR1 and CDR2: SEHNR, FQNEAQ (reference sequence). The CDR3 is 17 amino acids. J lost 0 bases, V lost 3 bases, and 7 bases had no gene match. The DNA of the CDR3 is TGTGCCAGCAGCTTGACAGGGTCATCTGCAACTAATGAAAAACTGTTTTTT. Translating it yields CASSLTGSSATNEKLFF.

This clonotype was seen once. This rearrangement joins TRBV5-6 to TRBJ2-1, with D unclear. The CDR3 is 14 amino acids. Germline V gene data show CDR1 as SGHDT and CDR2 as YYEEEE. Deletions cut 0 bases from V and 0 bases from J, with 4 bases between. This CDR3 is CASSLGISYNEQFF. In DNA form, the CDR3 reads TGTGCCAGCAGCTTGGGCATCTCCTACAATGAGCAGTTCTTC.

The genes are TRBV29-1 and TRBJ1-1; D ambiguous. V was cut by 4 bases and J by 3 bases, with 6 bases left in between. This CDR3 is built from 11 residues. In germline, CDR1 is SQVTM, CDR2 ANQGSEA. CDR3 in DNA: TGCAGCGTTGTACTACACACTGAAGCTTTCTTT. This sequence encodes CSVVLHTEAFF.

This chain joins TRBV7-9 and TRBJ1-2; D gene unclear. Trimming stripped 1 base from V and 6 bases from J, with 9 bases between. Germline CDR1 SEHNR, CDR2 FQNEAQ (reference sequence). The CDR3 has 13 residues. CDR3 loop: CASSLVLGDGYTF. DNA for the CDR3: TGTGCCAGCAGCTTAGTTTTGGGCGATGGCTACACCTTC. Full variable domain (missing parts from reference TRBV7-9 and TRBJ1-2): DTGVSQNPRHKITKRGQNVTFRCDPISEHNRLYWYRQTLGQGPEFLTYFQNEAQLEKSRLLSDRFSAERPKGSFSTLEIQRTEQGDSAMYLCASSLVLGDGYTFGSGTRLTVV.

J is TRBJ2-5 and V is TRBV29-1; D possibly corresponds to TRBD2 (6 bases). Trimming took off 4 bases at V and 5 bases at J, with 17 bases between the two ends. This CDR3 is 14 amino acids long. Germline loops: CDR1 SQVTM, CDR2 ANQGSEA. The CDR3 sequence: CSVARGEDGETQYF. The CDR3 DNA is TGCAGCGTTGCTCGCGGGGAGGATGGGGAGACCCAGTACTTC.

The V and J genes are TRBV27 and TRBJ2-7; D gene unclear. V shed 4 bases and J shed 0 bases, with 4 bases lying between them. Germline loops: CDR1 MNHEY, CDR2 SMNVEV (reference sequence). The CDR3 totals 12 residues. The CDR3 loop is CASSWSSYEQYF. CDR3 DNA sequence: TGTGCCAGCAGTTGGAGCTCCTACGAGCAGTACTTC.

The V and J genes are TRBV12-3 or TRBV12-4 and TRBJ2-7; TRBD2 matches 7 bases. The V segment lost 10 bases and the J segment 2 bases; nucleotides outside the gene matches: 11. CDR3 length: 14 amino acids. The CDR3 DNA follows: TGTGCCACCACGTGGGGGGGAACCACCTACGAGCAGTACTTC. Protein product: CATTWGGTTYEQYF.

The CDR3 bases are TGTGCCAGCAGTCCATCGACAGTTAACACTGAAGCTTTCTTT. Translation: CASSPSTVNTEAFF. This rearrangement joins TRBV12-3 or TRBV12-4 to TRBJ1-1; tentative D call: TRBD1 (5 bases). Trimming took 5 bases from V and 2 from J, leaving 12 bases between them. The CDR3 spans 14 residues.

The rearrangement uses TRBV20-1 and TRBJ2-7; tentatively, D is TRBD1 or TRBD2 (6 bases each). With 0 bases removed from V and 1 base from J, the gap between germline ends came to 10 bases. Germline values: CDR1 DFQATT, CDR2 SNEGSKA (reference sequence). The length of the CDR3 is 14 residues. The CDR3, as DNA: TGCAGTGCTAGAGATCGGGGGCAATCCTACGAGCAGTACGTC. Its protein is CSARDRGQSYEQYV.

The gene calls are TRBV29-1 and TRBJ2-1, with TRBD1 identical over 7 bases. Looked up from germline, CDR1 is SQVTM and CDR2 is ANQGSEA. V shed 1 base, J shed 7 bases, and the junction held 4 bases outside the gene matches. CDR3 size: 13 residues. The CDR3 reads CSVEVARGNEQFF. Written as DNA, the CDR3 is TGCAGCGTTGAAGTCGCCAGGGGGAATGAGCAGTTCTTC.

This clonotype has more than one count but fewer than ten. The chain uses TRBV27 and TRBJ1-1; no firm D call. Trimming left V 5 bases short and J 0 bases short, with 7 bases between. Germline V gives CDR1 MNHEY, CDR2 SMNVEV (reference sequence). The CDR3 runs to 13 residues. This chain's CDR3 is CASSLGMNTEAFF. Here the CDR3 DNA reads TGTGCCAGCAGTCTCGGGATGAACACTGAAGCTTTCTTT.

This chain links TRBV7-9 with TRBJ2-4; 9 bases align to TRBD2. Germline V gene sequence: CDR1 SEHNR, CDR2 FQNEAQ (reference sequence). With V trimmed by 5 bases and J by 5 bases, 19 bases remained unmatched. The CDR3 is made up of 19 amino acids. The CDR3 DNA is TGTGCCAGCAGCCTTCGGGGGGCTAGCGGGACCCCGGGGGAAAACATTCAGTACTTC. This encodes CASSLRGASGTPGENIQYF. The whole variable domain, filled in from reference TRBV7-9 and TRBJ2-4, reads DTGVSQNPRHKITKRGQNVTFRCDPISEHNRLYWYRQTLGQGPEFLTYFQNEAQLEKSRLLSDRFSAERPKGSFSTLEIQRTEQGDSAMYLCASSLRGASGTPGENIQYFGAGTRLSVL.

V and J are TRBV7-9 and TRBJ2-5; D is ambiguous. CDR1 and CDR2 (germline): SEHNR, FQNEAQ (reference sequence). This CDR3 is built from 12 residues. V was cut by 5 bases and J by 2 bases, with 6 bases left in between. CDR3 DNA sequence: TGTGCCAGCAGCGGACCGCAAGAGACCCAGTACTTC. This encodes CASSGPQETQYF.

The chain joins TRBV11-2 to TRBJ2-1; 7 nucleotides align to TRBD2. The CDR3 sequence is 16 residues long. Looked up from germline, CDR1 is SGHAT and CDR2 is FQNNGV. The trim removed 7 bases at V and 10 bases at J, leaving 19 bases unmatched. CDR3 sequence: CASTSLREGRLGEQFF. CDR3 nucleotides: TGTGCCAGCACCTCGTTAAGGGAGGGCCGGTTAGGCGAGCAGTTCTTC.

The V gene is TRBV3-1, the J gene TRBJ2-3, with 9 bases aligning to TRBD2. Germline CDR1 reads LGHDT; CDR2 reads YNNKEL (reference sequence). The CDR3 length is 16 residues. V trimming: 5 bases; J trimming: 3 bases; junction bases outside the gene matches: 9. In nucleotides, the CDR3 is TGTGCCAGCAGCTTACTTAGCGGGGGCCGGACAGATACGCAGTATTTT. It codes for CASSLLSGGRTDTQYF.

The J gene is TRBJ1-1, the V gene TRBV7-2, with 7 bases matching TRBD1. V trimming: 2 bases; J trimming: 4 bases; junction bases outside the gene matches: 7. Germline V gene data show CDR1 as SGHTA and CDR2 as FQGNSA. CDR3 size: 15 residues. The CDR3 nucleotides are TGTGCCAGCAGCTTACTACAGGGGCTAACCACTGAAGCTTTCTTT. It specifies CASSLLQGLTTEAFF.

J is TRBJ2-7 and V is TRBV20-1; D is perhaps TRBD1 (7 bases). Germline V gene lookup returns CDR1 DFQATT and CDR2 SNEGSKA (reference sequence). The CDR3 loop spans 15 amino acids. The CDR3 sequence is CRAGLRERTGYEQYF. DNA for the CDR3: TGCAGGGCGGGGTTGAGAGAGAGGACAGGTTACGAGCAGTACTTC.

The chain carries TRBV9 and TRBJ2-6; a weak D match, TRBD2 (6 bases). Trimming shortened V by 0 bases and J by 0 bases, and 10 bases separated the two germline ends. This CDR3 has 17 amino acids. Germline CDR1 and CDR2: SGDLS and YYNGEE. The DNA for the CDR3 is TGTGCCAGCAGCGTAGGGTCGGGGGACTCTGGGGCCAACGTCCTGACTTTC. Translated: CASSVGSGDSGANVLTF.

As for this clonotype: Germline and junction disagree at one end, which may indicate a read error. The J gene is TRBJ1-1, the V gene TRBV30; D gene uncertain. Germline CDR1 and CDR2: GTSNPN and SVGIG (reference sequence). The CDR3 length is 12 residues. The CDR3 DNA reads TGTGCCCAAGTCCCCCCGGCCCCTGATGCTTTCTTT. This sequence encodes CAQVPPAPDAFF.

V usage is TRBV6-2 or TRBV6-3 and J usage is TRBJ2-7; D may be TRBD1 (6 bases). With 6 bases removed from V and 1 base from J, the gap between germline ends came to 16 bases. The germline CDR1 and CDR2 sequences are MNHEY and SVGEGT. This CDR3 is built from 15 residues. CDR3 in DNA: TGTGCCAGCAGAAGCCCAGACAGGCCTTCCTACGAGCAGTACGTC. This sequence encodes CASRSPDRPSYEQYV.